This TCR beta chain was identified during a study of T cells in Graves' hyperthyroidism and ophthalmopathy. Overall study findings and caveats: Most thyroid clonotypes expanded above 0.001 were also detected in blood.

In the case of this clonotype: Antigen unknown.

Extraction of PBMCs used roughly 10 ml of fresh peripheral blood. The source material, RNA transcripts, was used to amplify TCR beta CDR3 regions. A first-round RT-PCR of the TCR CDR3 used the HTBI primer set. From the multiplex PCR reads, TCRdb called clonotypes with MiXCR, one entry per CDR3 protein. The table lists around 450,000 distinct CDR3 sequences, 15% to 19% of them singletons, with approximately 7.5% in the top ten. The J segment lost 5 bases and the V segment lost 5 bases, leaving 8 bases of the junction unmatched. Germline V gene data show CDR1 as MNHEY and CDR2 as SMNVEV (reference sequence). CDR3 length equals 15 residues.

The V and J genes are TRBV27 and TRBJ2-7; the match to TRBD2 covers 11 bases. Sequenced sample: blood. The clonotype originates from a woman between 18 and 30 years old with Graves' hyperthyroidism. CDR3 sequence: CASSLQLAGVDEQYF. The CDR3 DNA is TGTGCCAGCAGTCTTCAACTAGCGGGAGTCGACGAGCAGTACTTC.